This T cell receptor beta chain was observed in a study of T-cell memory formation after mild COVID-19. About the research overall: TCR clusters were mostly confined to one donor each.

Losses at the gene ends were 2 bases for V and 8 bases for J; bases not matched to a gene: 10. The CDR3 consists of 15 residues. The V gene's germline CDR1 is KGHDR and CDR2 SFDVKD. TCRdb independently ran MiXCR on the 5' RACE reads; one entry per CDR3 protein. The sample includes some 440,000 distinct CDR3 sequences, 25% of them seen just once. The sequenced sample consisted of PBMCs or a T cell subset sorted from them (not recorded which). The chain combines TRBV24-1 with TRBJ1-2; TRBD1 matches 7 bases. This receptor was obtained from an adult woman who had mild COVID-19 (a few samples of this study predate the infection). Cell type and time point are not known. The CDR3 region is CATSDSNYRGGGYTF. As DNA, the CDR3 is TGTGCCACCAGTGATTCTAACTACAGGGGTGGAGGCTACACCTTC.